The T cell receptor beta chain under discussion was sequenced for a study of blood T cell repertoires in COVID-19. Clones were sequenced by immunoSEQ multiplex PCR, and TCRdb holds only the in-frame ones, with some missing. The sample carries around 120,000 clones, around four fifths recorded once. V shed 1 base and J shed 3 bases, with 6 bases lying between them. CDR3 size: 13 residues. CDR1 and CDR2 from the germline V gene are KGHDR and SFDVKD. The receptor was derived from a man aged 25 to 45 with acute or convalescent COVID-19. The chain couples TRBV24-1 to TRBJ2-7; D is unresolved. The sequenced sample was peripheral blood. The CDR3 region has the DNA TGTGCCACCAGTGATTTAAACGGCTACGAGCAGTACTTC. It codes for CATSDLNGYEQYF.